What follows is one T cell receptor beta chain and its context. Its antigen is still unknown. Sequenced by immunoSEQ multiplex PCR; TCRdb stores in-frame clones only, minus some. Seen here are fewer than 70,000 clones, about nine tenths observed once, and the top ten hold 16%. This specimen comes from a study of OX40 agonist ivuxolimab in advanced cancers. General study points: Dosing at 0.1 to 3.0 mg/kg was accompanied by clonal expansion of CD4+ and CD8+ blood T cells by week 6.

The CDR3 consists of 16 residues. The V gene end was trimmed by 5 bases and the J gene end by 3 bases; junction bases not matched to a gene: 9. Germline-derived CDR1 and CDR2 are PRHDT and FYEKMQ (reference sequence). This chain uses TRBV13 with TRBJ1-3; 8 nucleotides agree with TRBD1. The receptor's source is an adult with an advanced solid tumor such as melanoma, head and neck, liver or kidney cancer. Sequencing used CD4+ or CD8+ T cells sorted from blood, obtained in a trial of the OX40 agonist ivuxolimab. The chain's CDR3 is CASSPRTGSYGNTIYF. In DNA, the CDR3 is TGTGCCAGCAGCCCACGGACAGGGTCGTATGGAAACACCATATATTTT.